The 8 T cell receptor beta chains given below trace back to one sample, sequenced in a study of T cells in Graves' hyperthyroidism and ophthalmopathy. Amplified TCR beta CDR3 regions came from RNA transcripts. The study used the HTBI primer set for a first-round RT-PCR of the TCR CDR3. TCRdb re-derived calls from the multiplex PCR reads in MiXCR, one entry per CDR3 protein. The data show 600,000 to 850,000 distinct CDR3 sequences, roughly 20% seen once. Sample: blood. Every receptor here comes from a woman aged 50 to 65 with Graves' hyperthyroidism that later progressed to Graves' ophthalmopathy.

The CDR3 nucleotides read TGTGCCAGCAGTGAAGGGGGGACTAATGAAAAACTGTTTTTT. It yields the protein CASSEGGTNEKLFF. This chain joins TRBV6-4 and TRBJ1-4; weak D call: TRBD1 (6 bases). CDR1 and CDR2 from the germline V gene are MRHNA and SNTAGT. The length of the CDR3 is 14 residues. V shed 3 bases and J shed 2 bases, with 7 bases lying between them.

V is TRBV7-6 and J is TRBJ2-1; 7 bases agree with TRBD2. The trim removed 2 bases at V and 7 bases at J, leaving 8 bases unmatched. The CDR3 totals 15 residues. Germline CDR1 reads SGHVS; CDR2 reads FNYEAQ. The CDR3 loop is CASSLFGGSSNEQFF. CDR3 sequence (DNA): TGTGCCAGCAGCTTATTCGGGGGGAGCTCGAATGAGCAGTTCTTC.

This clonotype was detected a few times. This chain connects TRBV7-8 to TRBJ1-6; unclear D gene. V was trimmed by 1 base and J by 4 bases, leaving 11 bases between them. CDR1 and CDR2 from the germline V gene are SGHVS and FQNEAQ. The CDR3 has 16 amino acids. CDR3 nucleotides: TGTGCCAGCAGCTTAGGATCGCCGGTGTATAATTCACCCCTCCACTTT. Translated, it gives CASSLGSPVYNSPLHF.

This clonotype has at least ten counts. This rearrangement joins TRBV20-1 to TRBJ2-3, with 9 bases that match TRBD1. The germline gives CDR1 DFQATT, CDR2 SNEGSKA (reference sequence). The J segment lost 5 bases and the V segment lost 4 bases, leaving 10 bases of the junction unmatched. The CDR3 has 15 residues. The CDR3: CSATGTGSSGDTQYF. CDR3 DNA sequence: TGCAGTGCTACCGGGACAGGGAGTTCGGGAGATACGCAGTATTTT.

This clonotype was observed a handful of times. The rearrangement links TRBV20-1 to TRBJ1-6; TRBD1 aligns across 11 bases. From germline, CDR1 is DFQATT and CDR2 SNEGSKA (reference sequence). V shed 2 bases, J shed 10 bases, and the junction held 10 bases outside the gene matches. The CDR3 loop spans 16 amino acids. Here the CDR3 DNA reads TGCAGTGCTAGACACCCGGGACAGGGGGTTGGGTCACCCCTCCACTTT. Its protein is CSARHPGQGVGSPLHF.

This clonotype was detected a few times. J is TRBJ2-7 and V is TRBV10-3; D unclear. Per germline, CDR1 ENHRY and CDR2 SYGVKD. The CDR3 spans 12 residues. Trimming removed 2 bases from V and 7 bases from J, with 9 bases in between. The CDR3 DNA sequence: TGTGCCATCAGTGAGCAGGCGAGAGAGCAGTACTTC. It is translated as CAISEQAREQYF.

Many counts were recorded for this clonotype. The CDR3 coding sequence is TGTGCCAGCAGCCATGACCTCGGGGGCCGAGAGACCCAGTACTTC. Protein sequence: CASSHDLGGRETQYF. The chain employs TRBV2 and TRBJ2-5; the D gene could be TRBD1 or TRBD2 (6 bases each). The CDR3 runs 15 residues. V shed 6 bases and J shed 4 bases, with 18 bases lying between them. CDR1 is SNHLY, CDR2 FYNNEI, per germline.

The V and J genes are TRBV6-1 and TRBJ1-4; 11 bases fit TRBD1. V was clipped by 7 bases and J by 1 base; unmatched bases: 5. Germline V gene data show CDR1 as MNHNS and CDR2 as SASEGT. This CDR3 has 16 amino acids. The CDR3 sequence: CASKKGTGGTNEKLFF. The CDR3 DNA sequence: TGTGCCAGCAAAAAAGGGACAGGGGGAACTAATGAAAAACTGTTTTTT.